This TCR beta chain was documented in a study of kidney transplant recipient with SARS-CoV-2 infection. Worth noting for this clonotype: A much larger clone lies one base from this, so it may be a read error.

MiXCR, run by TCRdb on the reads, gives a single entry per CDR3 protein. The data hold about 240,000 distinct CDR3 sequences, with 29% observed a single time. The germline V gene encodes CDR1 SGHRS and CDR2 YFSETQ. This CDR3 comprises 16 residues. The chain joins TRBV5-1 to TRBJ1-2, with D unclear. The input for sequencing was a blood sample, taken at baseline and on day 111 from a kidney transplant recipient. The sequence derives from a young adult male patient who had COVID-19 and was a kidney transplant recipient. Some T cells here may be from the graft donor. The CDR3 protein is CASTVRSVRKTYGCTF. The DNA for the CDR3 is TGCGCCAGCACGGTGAGATCGGTTCGAAAGACCTATGGCTGCACCTTC.